The source of this TCR beta chain is a study of CD8 T cells in ankylosing spondylitis. Study-wide findings and caveats: Clones linked to disease were reported to show significant enrichment in matched ankylosing spondylitis synovial fluid. In ankylosing spondylitis blood, a motif of about 8 highly homologous TCR beta variants appeared characteristic.

Preparation of TCR beta libraries was done by quantitative 5'-RACE with molecular barcodes. TCRdb re-called the 5' RACE reads through MiXCR, storing one row per CDR3 protein. The sample comprises under 850,000 distinct CDR3 sequences, 15% to 20% of which are singletons, and about 20% rests with the top ten. Trimming left V 3 bases short and J 5 bases short, with 13 bases between. The CDR3 runs 14 residues. From germline, CDR1 is WSHSY and CDR2 SAAADI. This clonotype was picked up a small number of times. What it binds is unknown. The clonotype was recovered from a male donor with ankylosing spondylitis. Sequenced sample: blood, either unsorted or a sorted T cell fraction (not recorded which). V gene TRBV10-2 combines with J gene TRBJ2-5; D is unclear. The CDR3 nucleotides are TGCGCCAGCAGTGATTGGGATCTAAGGGAGACCCAGTACTTC. It specifies CASSDWDLRETQYF.